The 19 T cell receptor beta chains reported below all come from one sample, sequenced in a study of identical twins. TCRdb reprocessed the 5' RACE reads via MiXCR and lists one record per CDR3 protein. The table records some 1,600,000 distinct CDR3 sequences, about 31% of them present only once. Sequencing was done on a sample of cord blood. The receptors were sampled from a newborn girl in good health.

This clonotype came up many times. This chain uses TRBV21-1 with TRBJ2-7; the table's TRBD1 call for D was not verified on the DNA. TRBV21-1 is described as a pseudogene. The CDR3 contains 15 residues. As DNA, the CDR3 is TGTGCCAGCAGAGAGACAGGGCGCCTCTCCTACGAGCAGTACTTC. It translates to CASRETGRLSYEQYF.

This clonotype was seen more than once but under ten times. This chain uses TRBV3-1 with TRBJ1-2; 7 bases agree with TRBD1. The ends lost 2 bases at V and 4 bases at J; junction bases unmatched: 4. Germline assignment: CDR1 LGHDT and CDR2 YNNKEL (reference sequence). The CDR3 sequence is 14 residues long. CDR3: CASSQKGALYGYTF. In DNA form, the CDR3 reads TGTGCCAGCAGCCAAAAGGGGGCCCTCTATGGCTACACCTTC.

This chain joins TRBV2 and TRBJ2-4; TRBD1 might be the D (5 bases). Trimming took off 2 bases at V and 10 bases at J, with 12 bases between the two ends. Germline CDR1 and CDR2: SNHLY and FYNNEI. CDR3 length: 13 residues. This chain's CDR3 is CASSERLRQIQYF. The CDR3 DNA is TGTGCCAGCAGTGAAAGGCTAAGACAGATTCAGTACTTC.

The CDR3 nucleotides are TGTGCCAGCAGTGAACAACAGGGGATCCAAGAGACCCAGTACTTC. This codes for CASSEQQGIQETQYF. The V and J genes are TRBV2 and TRBJ2-5; 7 bases agree with TRBD1. The V gene's germline CDR1 is SNHLY and CDR2 FYNNEI. V was pared by 2 bases and J by 1 base, with 4 bases of the junction left unmatched. The CDR3 has 15 residues.

This clonotype was seen more than once but under ten times. The rearrangement uses TRBV20-1 and TRBJ1-1; 8 nucleotides align to TRBD1. Germline CDR1 is DFQATT and CDR2 is SNEGSKA (reference sequence). Losses at the gene ends were 3 bases for V and 1 base for J; bases not matched to a gene: 7. The CDR3 is 15 amino acids. The DNA for the CDR3 is TGCAGTGCTAGTGTTACTGGACAGGGGAACACTGAAGCTTTCTTT. Translated, it gives CSASVTGQGNTEAFF.

The V call is TRBV5-1, the J call TRBJ1-1; TRBD1 matches at 8 bases. Germline CDR1 SGHRS, CDR2 YFSETQ. V trimming: 4 bases; J trimming: 0 bases; junction bases outside the gene matches: 8. This CDR3 comprises 16 residues. The chain's CDR3 is CASSRGTGPLNTEAFF. CDR3 nucleotides: TGCGCCAGCAGCAGGGGGACAGGCCCCTTGAACACTGAAGCTTTCTTT.

The table lists this clonotype with a few counts. This chain connects TRBV6-1 to TRBJ2-7; maybe TRBD2 (6 bases). V lost 8 bases, J lost 0 bases, and 17 bases lay in between. This CDR3 is built from 15 residues. The V gene's germline CDR1 is MNHNS and CDR2 SASEGT. The CDR3 reads CASRDQRASSYEQYF. The CDR3 DNA reads as TGTGCCAGCCGCGACCAGCGGGCGAGCTCCTACGAGCAGTACTTC.

The rearrangement joins TRBV5-1 to TRBJ2-1; the D gene is possibly TRBD2 (5 bases). Germline assignment: CDR1 SGHRS and CDR2 YFSETQ. There are 18 residues in the CDR3. Trimming shortened V by 0 bases and J by 0 bases, and 16 bases separated the two germline ends. Written as DNA, the CDR3 is TGCGCCAGCAGCTTGGTCCTAGCCGCTGCCTTCTCCTACAATGAGCAGTTCTTC. Translated, it gives CASSLVLAAAFSYNEQFF.

In its sample, this clonotype was seen a few times. The rearrangement links TRBV7-8 to TRBJ2-1; no clear D gene. CDR3 length equals 17 residues. Germline V gives CDR1 SGHVS, CDR2 FQNEAQ. V gave up 1 base and J gave up 0 bases, with 13 bases separating them. The CDR3 DNA follows: TGTGCCAGCAGCTTAGAAGAACGGCGGAGCTCCTACAATGAGCAGTTCTTC. Amino acid sequence: CASSLEERRSSYNEQFF.

This sequence joins TRBV15 and TRBJ2-1; D unclear. This CDR3 region has 9 residues. The V end lost 8 bases, the J end lost 4 bases, and 0 bases lay between the germline ends. Germline V gene data show CDR1 as LNHNV and CDR2 as YYDKDF (reference sequence). Here the CDR3 reads CATYNEQFF. CDR3 nucleotide sequence: TGTGCCACCTACAATGAGCAGTTCTTC.

This clonotype was observed many times. The V gene is TRBV10-3, the J gene TRBJ2-1; no firm D call. There are 15 residues in the CDR3. V gave up 4 bases and J gave up 0 bases, with 10 bases separating them. Germline V lookup: CDR1 ENHRY, CDR2 SYGVKD. This CDR3 reads CAISGGGSSYNEQFF. DNA for the CDR3: TGTGCCATCAGTGGCGGCGGTAGCTCCTACAATGAGCAGTTCTTC.

This clonotype occurred a few times. The chain employs TRBV13 and TRBJ2-5; TRBD1 might be the D (6 bases). The CDR3 consists of 17 residues. V was shortened by 3 bases and J by 1 base, with 18 bases between the two germline ends. Germline-derived CDR1 and CDR2 are PRHDT and FYEKMQ (reference sequence). In DNA form, the CDR3 reads TGTGCCAGCAGCTTCCTATCAGGGGCGACAATCCAAGAGACCCAGTACTTC. Translating it yields CASSFLSGATIQETQYF.

This clonotype has a handful of counts. This chain joins TRBV18 and TRBJ2-3; D is perhaps TRBD2 (6 bases). CDR3 length equals 15 residues. Looked up from germline, CDR1 is KGHSH and CDR2 is LQKENI. The ends were cut back, 3 bases at V and 2 bases at J, with 12 bases in the middle. The CDR3 loop reads CASSPQAGLTDTQYF. Written as DNA, the CDR3 is TGTGCCAGCTCACCTCAGGCGGGACTCACAGATACGCAGTATTTT.

The chain employs TRBV13 and TRBJ2-3; maybe TRBD1 (5 bases). The CDR3 runs to 16 residues. Trimming left V 6 bases short and J 0 bases short, with 16 bases between. CDR1 is PRHDT, CDR2 FYEKMQ, per germline (reference sequence). CDR3 residues: CASRKSTDSSTDTQYF. Written as DNA, the CDR3 is TGTGCCAGCAGAAAGTCGACAGATTCTAGCACAGATACGCAGTATTTT. Together with reference TRBV13 and TRBJ2-3, the CDR3 gives the full variable domain: AAGVIQSPRHLIKEKRETATLKCYPIPRHDTVYWYQQGPGQDPQFLISFYEKMQSDKGSIPDRFSAQQFSDYHSELNMSSLELGDSALYFCASRKSTDSSTDTQYFGPGTRLTVL.

The chain carries TRBV7-2 and TRBJ1-1; D not certain. The V end was cut by 0 bases, the J end by 3 bases, with 11 bases between. Germline CDR1 and CDR2: SGHTA and FQGNSA. The CDR3 runs to 15 residues. CDR3 DNA sequence: TGTGCCAGCAGCTTAGCGTACCCACGGGACACTGAAGCTTTCTTT. It encodes CASSLAYPRDTEAFF.

This chain uses TRBV12-3 or TRBV12-4 with TRBJ1-2; perhaps TRBD1 as D (5 bases). The CDR3 has 14 amino acids. Trimming left V 4 bases short and J 4 bases short, with 13 bases between. This CDR3 reads CASSYLGASYGYTF. The DNA of the CDR3 is TGTGCCAGCAGTTACCTCGGGGCATCCTATGGCTACACCTTC.

The chain joins TRBV6-2 or TRBV6-3 to TRBJ1-2; D is uncertain. Germline CDR1 reads MNHEY; CDR2 reads SVGEGT. The V gene lost 2 bases and the J gene lost 4 bases, with 17 bases spanning the gap. The CDR3 runs 16 residues. In DNA, the CDR3 is TGTGCCAGCAGTTACGCGGGCAGTTGGGTTGGCTATGGCTACACCTTC. Amino acid sequence: CASSYAGSWVGYGYTF.

V usage is TRBV3-1 and J usage is TRBJ2-7, with TRBD2 matching 12 bases. CDR3 size: 17 residues. In germline, CDR1 is LGHDT, CDR2 YNNKEL (reference sequence). V was pared by 0 bases and J by 2 bases, with 5 bases of the junction left unmatched. The CDR3 coding sequence is TGTGCCAGCAGCCAAGATCCTGGGACTAGCGGGCCCTACGAGCAGTACTTC. Its translation is CASSQDPGTSGPYEQYF.

This clonotype was seen at least ten times. The V and J genes are TRBV4-2 and TRBJ2-7; 8 nucleotides line up with TRBD2. Looked up from germline, CDR1 is LGHNA and CDR2 is YNFKEQ. Unmatched junction bases numbered 3, after V lost 1 base and J lost 4 bases. The CDR3 consists of 14 residues. CDR3 loop: CASSQAGGRYEQYF. In DNA, the CDR3 is TGTGCCAGCAGCCAAGCGGGAGGGAGATACGAGCAGTACTTC.